Sequencing of this T cell receptor beta chain was carried out in a study of T cell changes during pregnancy in multiple sclerosis. V lost 4 bases, J lost 1 base, and 22 bases lay in between. The CDR3 runs 18 residues. Germline CDR1 is LGHNA and CDR2 is YSLEER. Libraries were prepared by immunoSEQ multiplex PCR; TCRdb keeps only in-frame clonotypes and omits some of them. The profile covers tens of thousands of clones, with roughly nine tenths appearing a single time and approximately 0.97% taken by the ten largest. The TCR comes from a female donor in good health, enrolled as a control in a pregnancy study. This specimen was peripheral blood, taken in the first trimester of pregnancy. The J gene is TRBJ1-2, the V gene TRBV4-3; D not certain. The CDR3 region is CASSPSLQRGDVNYGYTF. The CDR3 DNA reads TGCGCCAGCAGCCCTAGCCTGCAGAGAGGCGACGTTAACTATGGCTACACCTTC.